This paragraph reports one T cell receptor (beta chain). What it recognizes is unknown. The sample belongs to a study of cytomegalovirus exposure and HLA in healthy donors. Study results and caveats: In vitro checks showed that a few CMV-associated chains really do target CMV antigens. CMV serostatus was the sole immune exposure information available.

Germline V gene data show CDR1 as SNHLY and CDR2 as FYNNEI. The CDR3 covers 17 residues. V was pared by 2 bases and J by 1 base, with 14 bases between. The PCR made use of 60 Vbeta and 13 Jbeta primers. Profiling relied on immunoSEQ multiplex PCR, and the TCRdb table lists in-frame clones only, not all of them. The sample includes 110,000 or so clones, roughly 67% seen only once; the top ten take roughly 8.3%. The V call is TRBV2, the J call TRBJ1-4, with D tentatively TRBD1 (5 bases). This TCR was sampled from a man between 18 and 35 years old in good health and CMV-seropositive. Sequencing was performed on PBMCs. The CDR3 protein is CASSERGGELTNEKLFF. The CDR3 DNA sequence: TGTGCCAGCAGTGAACGGGGCGGGGAATTAACTAATGAAAAACTGTTTTTT.